One sample yielded the 25 T cell receptor beta chains listed below, sequenced in a study of a mutant IDH1 vaccine in newly diagnosed glioma. The time point: week 47, end of study. In the vaccine, a single dose held 300 ug of the mutant IDH1 20-mer peptide, along with topical imiquimod. Profiling relied on immunoSEQ multiplex PCR, and the TCRdb table lists in-frame clones only, not all of them. In the table there are 8,500 to 14,000 clones, approximately 85% of which are singletons. Their antigens are not known. This material consisted of PBMCs, taken from a glioma patient whose treatment included an IDH1 peptide vaccine. All receptors come from a man aged 25 to 40 with glioma.

J is TRBJ1-5 and V is TRBV11-1; D is unresolved. CDR1 and CDR2 (germline): SGHAT, FQDESV (reference sequence). The CDR3 loop spans 13 amino acids. The V end lost 4 bases, the J end lost 2 bases, and 6 bases lay between the germline ends. CDR3 bases: TGTGCCAGCAGCTCATCACGCAATCAGCCCCAGCATTTT. Translating it yields CASSSSRNQPQHF.

The chain recombines TRBV4-1 with TRBJ1-2, with 9 bases lining up with TRBD1. V shed 0 bases and J 5 bases; nucleotides not matched to a gene: 7. This CDR3 contains 16 residues. Germline CDR1 and CDR2: MGHRA and YSYEKL. The CDR3 coding sequence is TGCGCCAGCAGCCAAGATAGAGACAGGGGGTTATATGGCTACACCTTC. Amino acid sequence: CASSQDRDRGLYGYTF.

The rearrangement links TRBV28 to TRBJ2-7, with 11 positions matching TRBD1. CDR3 length equals 15 residues. Germline loops: CDR1 MDHEN, CDR2 SYDVKM. V lost 6 bases and J lost 2; bases outside the gene matches: 6. The DNA of the CDR3 is TGTGCCAGCAGCCTACCGGGACAGGGGGCCTACGAGCAGTACTTC. It specifies CASSLPGQGAYEQYF.

This chain connects TRBV30 to TRBJ2-3, with TRBD2 matching over 8 bases. CDR3 size: 17 residues. The V and J ends lost 0 bases and 2 bases, in that order; junction bases with no gene match: 10. From germline, CDR1 is GTSNPN and CDR2 SVGIG (reference sequence). CDR3 protein: CAWSVLGGADYTDTQYF. In DNA, the CDR3 is TGTGCCTGGAGTGTACTCGGGGGGGCAGATTACACAGATACGCAGTATTTT.

V is TRBV4-1 and J is TRBJ2-1; the match to TRBD2 covers 13 bases. Per the germline V gene, CDR1 is MGHRA and CDR2 is YSYEKL. This CDR3 spans 16 amino acids. Trimming took 4 bases from V and 7 from J; bases not matched to a gene: 7. The CDR3 DNA reads TGCGCCAGCAGCCGAGGACTAGCGGGAGACTGGAATGAGCAGTTCTTC. Residues: CASSRGLAGDWNEQFF.

This sequence joins TRBV6-5 and TRBJ2-7, with D hard to call. The germline CDR1 and CDR2 sequences are MNHEY and SVGAGI. The CDR3 is 13 amino acids. V lost 6 bases and J lost 0, with 9 bases in between. The CDR3 DNA is TGTGCCAGCAGGCCTGGGCCCTCCTACGAGCAGTACTTC. Translated: CASRPGPSYEQYF.

Points on this clone: A much more abundant neighbour one base away suggests this may be a read error. Other DNA sequences within the sample encode an identical CDR3. This rearrangement joins TRBV7-6 to TRBJ1-2; TRBD1 aligns across 8 bases. Germline values: CDR1 SGHVS, CDR2 FNYEAQ. The CDR3 covers 15 residues. The ends lost 1 base at V and 6 bases at J; junction bases unmatched: 7. In nucleotides, the CDR3 is TGTGCCAGCAGCTTAGTTAGTACAGGGGGAGATGGCTACACCTTC. This encodes CASSLVSTGGDGYTF.

The chain has TRBV7-2 and TRBJ2-3, with 15 bases matching TRBD2. Germline V gene data show CDR1 as SGHTA and CDR2 as FQGNSA. CDR3 length equals 19 residues. J gave up 0 bases and V 2 bases, and 6 bases lay outside the gene matches. CDR3 nucleotides: TGTGCCAGCAGCTTACCCGGGACTAGCGGGAGGCGGAGCACAGATACGCAGTATTTT. It codes for CASSLPGTSGRRSTDTQYF.

The sample holds one count of this clone. In DNA form, the CDR3 reads TGTGCCAGCAGTGACAATCACAGGGCGGCCTACGAGCAGTACTTC. This gives the protein CASSDNHRAAYEQYF. The chain is built from TRBV6-1 and TRBJ2-7, with TRBD1 as a possible D gene (6 bases). This CDR3 spans 15 amino acids. V gave up 3 bases and J gave up 2 bases, with 14 bases separating them. Germline V gene sequence: CDR1 MNHNS, CDR2 SASEGT.

V is TRBV5-6 and J is TRBJ1-2; TRBD1 aligns across 9 bases. CDR3 length equals 14 residues. CDR1 and CDR2 (germline): SGHDT, YYEEEE. The V gene end was trimmed by 3 bases and the J gene end by 3 bases; junction bases not matched to a gene: 3. In nucleotides, the CDR3 is TGTGCCAGCAGCTGGGACAGGGTGGACTATGGCTACACCTTC. Its translation is CASSWDRVDYGYTF.

This clone occurred a few times. V is TRBV5-5 and J is TRBJ1-5; D gene uncertain. The CDR3 has 13 residues. The V gene lost 0 bases and the J gene lost 3 bases, with 4 bases spanning the gap. Germline V CDR1 and CDR2: SGHKS, YYEKEE (reference sequence). The CDR3, as DNA: TGTGCCAGCAGCTTGGGGGTCAATCAGCCCCAGCATTTT. This gives the protein CASSLGVNQPQHF.

This sequence joins TRBV19 and TRBJ1-5; TRBD1 might be the D (6 bases). With 5 bases removed from V and 4 bases from J, the gap between germline ends came to 21 bases. CDR1 LNHDA and CDR2 SQIVND come from the germline V gene (reference sequence). The CDR3 contains 17 residues. In DNA form, the CDR3 reads TGTGCCAGTAGTTCTCCGACAGGACTTGAATTAAATCAGCCCCAGCATTTT. Translating it yields CASSSPTGLELNQPQHF.

In DNA form, the CDR3 reads TGTGCCAGCAGTGACTCTACAGGGGCCCCCCCAGATACGCAGTATTTT. Protein product: CASSDSTGAPPDTQYF. The chain joins TRBV6-4 to TRBJ2-3; 7 nucleotides align to TRBD1. This CDR3 is 16 amino acids long. Germline CDR1 and CDR2: MRHNA and SNTAGT. V was clipped by 0 bases and J by 4 bases; unmatched bases: 7.

The chain combines TRBV25-1 with TRBJ1-1; possible D gene TRBD1, 5 bases. There are 15 residues in the CDR3. V was shortened by 0 bases and J by 1 base, with 9 bases between the two germline ends. Germline CDR1 is MGHDK and CDR2 is SYGVNS. The CDR3 loop is CASSEYWQGNTEAFF. As DNA, the CDR3 is TGTGCCAGCAGTGAATATTGGCAGGGGAACACTGAAGCTTTCTTT.

J is TRBJ2-5 and V is TRBV5-1; tentatively, D is TRBD2 (5 bases). V lost 0 bases and J 4 bases, leaving 16 bases between the germline ends. The germline V gene encodes CDR1 SGHRS and CDR2 YFSETQ. The CDR3 has 16 amino acids. The CDR3 is CASSLGGAGGGETQYF. For the CDR3, the DNA is TGCGCCAGCAGCTTGGGCGGTGCGGGCGGTGGAGAGACCCAGTACTTC.

The genes are TRBV10-3 and TRBJ2-1; TRBD1 agrees at 11 bases. Germline V gives CDR1 ENHRY, CDR2 SYGVKD. V was pared by 6 bases and J by 2 bases, with 3 bases of the junction left unmatched. CDR3 length: 15 residues. CDR3 nucleotides: TGTGCCATCAGCCCGGGACAGGGGGCCTACAATGAGCAGTTCTTC. Encoded protein: CAISPGQGAYNEQFF.

This chain links TRBV10-3 with TRBJ2-1; D tentatively reads TRBD1 or TRBD2 (6 bases each). Per germline, CDR1 ENHRY and CDR2 SYGVKD. The CDR3 sequence is 14 residues long. Trimming took 8 bases from V and 3 from J, leaving 14 bases between them. Written as DNA, the CDR3 is TGTGCCATCTCGCGGGACAACCTCTACAATGAGCAGTTCTTC. This gives the protein CAISRDNLYNEQFF.

The chain employs TRBV11-2 and TRBJ1-1; no clear D. Germline CDR1 SGHAT, CDR2 FQNNGV. V was pared by 3 bases and J by 3 bases, with 11 bases between. The CDR3 loop spans 14 amino acids. For the CDR3, the DNA is TGTGCCAGCAGCTTCACCCTAGGAGACACTGAAGCTTTCTTT. Protein product: CASSFTLGDTEAFF.

V usage is TRBV2 and J usage is TRBJ2-5; TRBD2 aligns across 12 bases. From germline, CDR1 is SNHLY and CDR2 FYNNEI. The CDR3 is made up of 14 amino acids. The junction had 4 bases not matched to a gene; V was cut back by 9 bases and J by 2 bases. Written as DNA, the CDR3 is TGTGCCAGTGGGACTAGCGGGCTGCAAGAGACCCAGTACTTC. It encodes CASGTSGLQETQYF.

The V and J genes are TRBV4-1 and TRBJ2-1, with 8 bases lining up with TRBD2. V shed 1 base and J 2 bases; nucleotides not matched to a gene: 10. The CDR3 length is 18 residues. Per germline, CDR1 MGHRA and CDR2 YSYEKL. The CDR3 region has the DNA TGCGCCAGCAGCCAAGCACCGTTCCGGGAGGGGGCCTACAATGAGCAGTTCTTC. This gives the protein CASSQAPFREGAYNEQFF.

This rearrangement joins TRBV9 to TRBJ2-1; 8 bases match TRBD2. CDR3 length: 18 residues. Germline V lookup: CDR1 SGDLS, CDR2 YYNGEE. Trimming removed 0 bases from V and 7 bases from J; junction bases left unmatched: 15. The CDR3 DNA reads as TGTGCCAGCAGCGTAGCTACGGGGGGGGCAGGGTACGATAATGAGCAGTTCTTC. Its translation: CASSVATGGAGYDNEQFF. The full variable domain, with the rest looked up from reference TRBV9 and TRBJ2-1, is DSGVTQTPKHLITATGQRVTLRCSPRSGDLSVYWYQQSLDQGLQFLIQYYNGEERAKGNILERFSAQQFPDLHSELNLSSLELGDSALYFCASSVATGGAGYDNEQFFGPGTRLTVL.

V is TRBV5-4 and J is TRBJ2-1; no firm D call. CDR1 and CDR2 (germline): SGHNT, YYREEE (reference sequence). V was cut by 5 bases and J by 3 bases, with 12 bases left in between. The CDR3 spans 14 residues. The CDR3 sequence: CASSFADRYNEQFF. The CDR3 DNA is TGTGCCAGCAGTTTTGCCGACCGCTACAATGAGCAGTTCTTC.

The gene calls are TRBV4-2 and TRBJ2-7; TRBD1 aligns across 8 bases. After removal of 2 bases from V and 3 bases from J, the junction contained 9 bases not matched to a gene. This CDR3 spans 16 amino acids. Looked up from germline, CDR1 is LGHNA and CDR2 is YNFKEQ. The CDR3 bases are TGTGCCAGCAGCCAAAGCGACAGGGGAGGATACTACGAGCAGTACTTC. The encoded protein is CASSQSDRGGYYEQYF.

The chain uses TRBV7-2 and TRBJ2-7, with 12 bases identical to TRBD2. CDR1 and CDR2 (germline): SGHTA, FQGNSA. The CDR3 length is 15 residues. J was trimmed by 3 bases and V by 5 bases; bases with no gene match: 5. The CDR3 is CASSRTSGKIYEQYF. CDR3 nucleotides: TGTGCCAGCAGCCGGACTAGCGGGAAGATCTACGAGCAGTACTTC.

The chain carries TRBV4-1 and TRBJ1-6, with 7 positions matching TRBD1. CDR1 is MGHRA and CDR2 is YSYEKL in the germline V gene. Trimming at V came to 4 bases and at J to 11 bases, leaving 11 bases not matched to a gene. The CDR3 is made up of 15 amino acids. Here the CDR3 DNA reads TGCGCCAGCAGCCCTCGGGACAGCGAGAATCCACCCCTCCACTTT. This codes for CASSPRDSENPPLHF.